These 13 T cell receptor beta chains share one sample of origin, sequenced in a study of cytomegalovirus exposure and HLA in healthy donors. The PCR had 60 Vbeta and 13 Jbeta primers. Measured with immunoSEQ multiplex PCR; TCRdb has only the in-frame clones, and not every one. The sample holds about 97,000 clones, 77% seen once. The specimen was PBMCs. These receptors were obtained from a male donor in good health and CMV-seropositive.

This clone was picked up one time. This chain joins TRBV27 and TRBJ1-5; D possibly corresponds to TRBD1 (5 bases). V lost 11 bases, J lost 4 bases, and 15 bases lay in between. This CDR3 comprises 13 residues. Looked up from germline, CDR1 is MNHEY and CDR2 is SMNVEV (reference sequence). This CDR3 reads CAVGQLKNQPQHF. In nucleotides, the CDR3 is TGTGCCGTGGGGCAGCTTAAAAATCAGCCCCAGCATTTT.

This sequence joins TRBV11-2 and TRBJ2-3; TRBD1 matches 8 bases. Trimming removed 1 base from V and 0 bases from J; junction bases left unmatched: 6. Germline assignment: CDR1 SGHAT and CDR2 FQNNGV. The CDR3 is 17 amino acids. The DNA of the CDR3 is TGTGCCAGCAGCTTAGTATTAGGACAGGGAAGCACAGATACGCAGTATTTT. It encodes CASSLVLGQGSTDTQYF.

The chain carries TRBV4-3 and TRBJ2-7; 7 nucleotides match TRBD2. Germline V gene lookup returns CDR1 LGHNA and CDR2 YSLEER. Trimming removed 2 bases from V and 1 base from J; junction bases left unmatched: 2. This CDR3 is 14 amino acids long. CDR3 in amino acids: CASSQQRESYEQYF. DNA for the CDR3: TGCGCCAGCAGCCAACAGCGGGAATCCTACGAGCAGTACTTC.

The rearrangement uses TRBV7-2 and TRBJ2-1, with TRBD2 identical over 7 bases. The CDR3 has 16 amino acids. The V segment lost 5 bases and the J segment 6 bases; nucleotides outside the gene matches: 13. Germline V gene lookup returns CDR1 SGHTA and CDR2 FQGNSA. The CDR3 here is CASSPGPGGSTNEQFF. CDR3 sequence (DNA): TGTGCCAGCAGCCCCGGCCCAGGCGGGAGTACCAATGAGCAGTTCTTC.

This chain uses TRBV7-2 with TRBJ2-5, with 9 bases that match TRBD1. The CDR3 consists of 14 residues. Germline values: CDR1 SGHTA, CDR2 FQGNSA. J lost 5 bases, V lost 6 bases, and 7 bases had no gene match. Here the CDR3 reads CASSRDRASETQYF. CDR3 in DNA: TGTGCCAGCAGTCGGGACAGGGCTTCGGAGACCCAGTACTTC.

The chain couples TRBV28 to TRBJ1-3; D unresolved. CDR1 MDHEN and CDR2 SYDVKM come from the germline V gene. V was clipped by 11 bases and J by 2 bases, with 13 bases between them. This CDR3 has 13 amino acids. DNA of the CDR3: TGTGCCCCAGGCGTGGAACCTGGAAACACCATATATTTT. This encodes CAPGVEPGNTIYF.

The CDR3, as DNA: TGCGCCAGCAGCCAAGCGGGTGCCGGGAAGACCCAGTACTTC. It translates to CASSQAGAGKTQYF. V is TRBV4-1 and J is TRBJ2-5; D might be TRBD2 (5 bases). Germline V gene sequence: CDR1 MGHRA, CDR2 YSYEKL. The V end was cut by 1 base, the J end by 6 bases, with 12 bases between. The CDR3 contains 14 residues.

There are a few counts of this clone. CDR3: CASSQDLPGYNEQFF. CDR3 nucleotides: TGTGCCAGCAGCCAAGATCTTCCGGGCTACAATGAGCAGTTCTTC. The chain carries TRBV4-2 and TRBJ2-1; D gene uncertain. Germline CDR1 is LGHNA and CDR2 is YNFKEQ. This CDR3 has 15 amino acids. The V end was cut by 0 bases, the J end by 3 bases, with 9 bases between.

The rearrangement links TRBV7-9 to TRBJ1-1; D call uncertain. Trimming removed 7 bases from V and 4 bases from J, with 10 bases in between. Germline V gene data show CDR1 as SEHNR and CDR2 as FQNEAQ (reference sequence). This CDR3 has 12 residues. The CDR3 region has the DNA TGTGCCAGCAAAATAGATGGCACTGAAGCTTTCTTT. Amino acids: CASKIDGTEAFF.

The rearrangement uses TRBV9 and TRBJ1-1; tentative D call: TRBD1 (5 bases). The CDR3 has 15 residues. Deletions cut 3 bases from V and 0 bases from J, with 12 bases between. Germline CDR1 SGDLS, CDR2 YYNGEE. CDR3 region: CASSGGGIMNTEAFF. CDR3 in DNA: TGTGCCAGCAGCGGGGGGGGTATCATGAACACTGAAGCTTTCTTT.

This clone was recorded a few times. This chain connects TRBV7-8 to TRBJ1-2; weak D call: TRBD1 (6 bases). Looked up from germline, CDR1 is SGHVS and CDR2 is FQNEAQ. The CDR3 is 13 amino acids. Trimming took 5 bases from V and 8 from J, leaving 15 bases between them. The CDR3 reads CASSRDILYGYTF. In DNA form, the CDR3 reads TGTGCCAGCAGCAGGGACATCTTATACGGCTACACCTTC.

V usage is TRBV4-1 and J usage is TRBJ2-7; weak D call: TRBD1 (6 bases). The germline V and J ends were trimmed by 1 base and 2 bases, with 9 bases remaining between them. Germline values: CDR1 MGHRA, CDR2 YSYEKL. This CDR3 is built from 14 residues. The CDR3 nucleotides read TGCGCCAGCAGCCAAGCACAGGGCCCCTACGAGCAGTACTTC. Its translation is CASSQAQGPYEQYF.

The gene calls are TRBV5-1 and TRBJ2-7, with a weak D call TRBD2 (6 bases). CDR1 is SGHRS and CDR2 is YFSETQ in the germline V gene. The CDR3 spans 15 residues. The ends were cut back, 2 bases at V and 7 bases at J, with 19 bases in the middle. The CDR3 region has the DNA TGCGCCAGCAGCTTTTCTGGGACTCCGAAAGGGGAGCAGTACTTC. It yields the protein CASSFSGTPKGEQYF. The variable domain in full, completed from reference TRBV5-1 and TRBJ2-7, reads KAGVTQTPRYLIKTRGQQVTLSCSPISGHRSVSWYQQTPGQGLQFLFEYFSETQRNKGNFPGRFSGRQFSNSRSEMNVSTLELGDSALYLCASSFSGTPKGEQYFGPGTRLTVT.